This T cell receptor beta chain originates from a study of cytomegalovirus exposure and HLA in healthy donors. About the research overall: There were about 85 million unique TCRs (from HLA-typed donors) in an early data release.

In germline, CDR1 is PRHDT, CDR2 FYEKMQ (reference sequence). The CDR3 is 14 amino acids. The ends lost 5 bases at V and 6 bases at J; junction bases unmatched: 8. Remarks on this clone: The antigen is not known.

The PCR had 60 Vbeta and 13 Jbeta primers. Here immunoSEQ multiplex PCR was the method, and the copy in TCRdb shows in-frame clones only, minus some. This sample contains about 160,000 clones. Regarding the study as a whole: The authors listed approximately 150 TCR beta chains as cytomegalovirus-associated. In a later analysis, HLA-C alleles had the fewest associated TCRs, DRB1 alleles the most. Accurate HLA-A and HLA-B prediction from TCR beta sequences was reported for most subjects.

This TCR came from a woman in her fifties or sixties in good health and CMV-seronegative. V is TRBV13 and J is TRBJ2-3; 7 nucleotides match TRBD2. Sequenced: PBMCs. The CDR3 nucleotides are TGTGCCAGCAGCCGCCCCCTGACTAGCGATACGCAGTATTTT. It yields the protein CASSRPLTSDTQYF.